The rows below give T cell receptor beta chains drawn from one sample of a study of technical replicates of blood from a few donors. The method was immunoSEQ multiplex PCR; TCRdb's version includes in-frame clones alone and lacks a portion of them. The profile shows roughly 72,000 clones, about 92% of them singletons. The sequencing input was T cells isolated from PBMCs. The receptors stem from a human donor in good health. Each CDR3 is given with its conserved first and last residue. The order of the fields is D gene, J gene, V gene, clone size, CDR3 DNA, CDR3 protein. A D gene is named only where the DNA matches it firmly. A clone size is listed for some rows: how often the clone was seen (once, few, many), or a class if it is expanded.

>TRBD2|TRBJ2-2|TRBV7-3|-
TGTGCCAGCAGCTTAGGACTAGCGGGAGCCGGGGAGCTGTTTTTT
CASSLGLAGAGELFF
>-|TRBJ2-3|TRBV7-6|-
TGTGCCAGCAGCTTGACCGGGTCAGATACGCAGTATTTT
CASSLTGSDTQYF
>-|TRBJ1-2|TRBV18|-
TGTGCCAGCCAAACAGTCTCTAACTATGGCTACACCTTC
CASQTVSNYGYTF
>TRBD1|TRBJ2-5|TRBV11-3|once
TGTGCCAGCAGCTCCGGACAGGGAGGAGAGACCCAGTACTTC
CASSSGQGGETQYF
>TRBD1|TRBJ2-5|TRBV28|-
TGTGCCAGCAGTTTGGGAGGACAGGGGGAAGAGACCCAGTACTTC
CASSLGGQGEETQYF
>-|TRBJ1-1|TRBV6-6|-
TGTGCCAGCAGCCCACAGGGGAACACTGAAGCTTTCTTT
CASSPQGNTEAFF
>TRBD1|TRBJ1-2|TRBV10-3|once
TGTGCCATCAGTGAAGACAGGGAGAGGGTTAATGGCTACACCTTC
CAISEDRERVNGYTF
>-|TRBJ2-3|TRBV28|once
TGTGCCAGCAGCCCCGGAGGGCTTGAAGAGTATTTT
CASSPGGLEEYF
>TRBD1|TRBJ1-1|TRBV5-6|-
TGTGCCAGCAGCTCCAGACAGGGGGGTGAAGCTTTCTTT
CASSSRQGGEAFF
>-|TRBJ1-1|TRBV27|-
TGTGCCAGCAGTAATATCGGGAGTGAAGCTTTCTTT
CASSNIGSEAFF
>TRBD2|TRBJ2-1|TRBV9|-
TGTGCCAGCAGCGTAGTGCAGCGGGAGGGCTCCTACAATGAGCAGTTCTTC
CASSVVQREGSYNEQFF
>-|TRBJ2-2|TRBV6-5|-
TGTGCCAGCATGCAGACCGGGGAGCTGTTTTTT
CASMQTGELFF
>-|TRBJ2-2|TRBV7-8|once
TGTGCCAGCAGCTTAGATCCGGGGATAACGAACACCGGGGAGCTGTTTTTT
CASSLDPGITNTGELFF
>-|TRBJ1-2|TRBV11-3|-
TGTGCCAGCAGCCCCGACACGTATGGCTACACCTTC
CASSPDTYGYTF
>TRBD2|TRBJ2-7|TRBV6-5|-
TGTGCCAGCAGTCTGGGGAGGGACGAGCAGTACTTC
CASSLGRDEQYF
>-|TRBJ2-2|TRBV15|-
TGTGCCACCAGCAGAGATGGACACAACACCGGGGAGCTGTTTTTT
CATSRDGHNTGELFF
>-|TRBJ2-7|TRBV6-5|once
TGTGCCAGCAGCCTGGGGGGCTACGAGCAGTACTTC
CASSLGGYEQYF
>-|TRBJ1-1|TRBV6-4|-
TGTGCCAGCACCAGACAGGTTGGAACTGAAGCTTTCTTT
CASTRQVGTEAFF
>-|TRBJ2-3|TRBV4-2|once
TGTGCCAGCAGCCAAGTCTCGGGAGTAAGGGATACGCAGTATTTT
CASSQVSGVRDTQYF
>-|TRBJ1-1|TRBV14|once
TGTGCCAGCAGCCCCCATCGGGTGGACACTGAAGCTTTCTTT
CASSPHRVDTEAFF
>TRBD2|TRBJ2-1|TRBV15|-
TGTGCCACCAGCAGAGCTATAACTAGCGGTGGCAATGAGCAGTTCTTC
CATSRAITSGGNEQFF
>TRBD1|TRBJ1-1|TRBV27|-
TGTGCCAGCAGTTACAGGGGGCTCAACACTGAAGCTTTCTTT
CASSYRGLNTEAFF
>-|TRBJ1-4|TRBV21-1|once
TGTGCCAGCAGCAAAGAATGGGACAGGGTGACGACTAATGAAAAACTGTTTTTT
CASSKEWDRVTTNEKLFF
>TRBD2|TRBJ2-3|TRBV9|once
TGTGCCAGCAGCGTAGTAACTCCGGGGGGAGATACGCAGTATTTT
CASSVVTPGGDTQYF
>-|TRBJ2-3|TRBV7-2|-
TGTGCCAGCAGCAAGAGTAGCGGCACAGATACGCAGTATTTT
CASSKSSGTDTQYF
>-|TRBJ2-7|TRBV20-1|-
TGCGGCTGGACAGACGCCTACGAGCAGTACTTC
CGWTDAYEQYF
>-|TRBJ2-5|TRBV29-1|-
TGCAGCGTTGAAGTTGGGGGGATCCAAGAGACCCAGTACTTC
CSVEVGGIQETQYF
>TRBD1|TRBJ2-1|TRBV6-5|-
TGTGCCAGCAGCCGCGGGACAGGGGATCAGCAGTTCTTC
CASSRGTGDQQFF
>TRBD2|TRBJ2-7|TRBV9|-
TGTGCCAGCAGCGTAAGGGCTAGCGGGTCCTACGAGCAGTACTTC
CASSVRASGSYEQYF
>TRBD2|TRBJ2-7|TRBV27|-
TGTGCCAGCAGTCGAGGACTAGCGGGAGCCTACGAGCAGTACTTC
CASSRGLAGAYEQYF
>TRBD1|TRBJ1-1|TRBV6-4|-
TGTGCCAGCGGGACAGGCCCGAACACTGAAGCTTTCTTT
CASGTGPNTEAFF
>-|TRBJ1-1|TRBV10-2|-
TGCGCCAGCAACGGACACTTAGCGAACACTGAAGCTTTCTTT
CASNGHLANTEAFF
>TRBD1|TRBJ2-7|TRBV9|-
TGTGCCAGCAGCGCCGGGACAGCCTACGAGCAGTACTTC
CASSAGTAYEQYF
>TRBD1|TRBJ1-3|TRBV25-1|-
TGTGCCAGCAGTGACTCCGGACAGGGGAGTGGAAACACCATATATTTT
CASSDSGQGSGNTIYF
>-|TRBJ2-2|TRBV15|-
TGTGCCACCAGCAGAGACGTGGGGCGGTTCACCGGGGAGCTGTTTTTT
CATSRDVGRFTGELFF
>TRBD1|TRBJ1-2|TRBV9|-
TGTGCCAGCAGCGCGGACAGGGTGGCGGCGGGCTACACCTTC
CASSADRVAAGYTF
>TRBD2|TRBJ2-3|TRBV6-5|once
TGTGCCAGCAGTTACTCGGCAGCGGGAGGGACAGATACGCAGTATTTT
CASSYSAAGGTDTQYF
>TRBD1|TRBJ1-2|TRBV9|-
TGTGCCAGTCAAGACAGGGCAAGTGGCTACACCTTC
CASQDRASGYTF
>-|TRBJ2-7|TRBV20-1|-
TGCAGTGCTTACCATGGGAGCGAGCAGTACTTC
CSAYHGSEQYF
>-|TRBJ2-5|TRBV5-6|-
TGTGCCAGCAGCTTGGATCTAAACAGGGCAGAGACCCAGTACTTC
CASSLDLNRAETQYF
>TRBD1|TRBJ1-2|TRBV5-6|-
TGTGCCAGCAGCGGGACAGGGAGTAACTATGGCTACACCTTC
CASSGTGSNYGYTF
>-|TRBJ2-5|TRBV28|-
TGTGCCAGCAGTTCGCCAGGGCAAGAGACCCAGTACTTC
CASSSPGQETQYF
>TRBD2|TRBJ2-7|TRBV11-2|-
TGTGCCAGCAGCCCTCTGTGGGCTAGCGGGAGGAAGAACGAGCAGTACTTC
CASSPLWASGRKNEQYF
>TRBD1|TRBJ2-3|TRBV19|-
TGTGCCAGTACCCCCCGGACAGGGGGCTCAGATACGCAGTATTTT
CASTPRTGGSDTQYF
>-|TRBJ1-1|TRBV10-3|-
TGTGCCATCAGTGAGCAGATGAACACTGAAGCTTTCTTT
CAISEQMNTEAFF
>TRBD1|TRBJ2-5|TRBV28|-
TGTGCCAGCGCTCCACAGGGGGCGCAAGAGACCCAGTACTTC
CASAPQGAQETQYF
>TRBD2|TRBJ2-3|TRBV5-1|-
TGCGCCAGCAGCTTGGGGACTAGCGTCACTAGCACAGATACGCAGTATTTT
CASSLGTSVTSTDTQYF
>-|TRBJ1-1|TRBV6-5|-
TGTGCCAGCGGTCCCCGAGTGGAAGCTTTCTTT
CASGPRVEAFF
>TRBD1|TRBJ1-5|TRBV19|-
TGTGCCAGTAGTGACAGGGGCAATCAGCCCCAGCATTTT
CASSDRGNQPQHF
>-|TRBJ2-5|TRBV7-3|once
TGTGCCAGCAGCTTAGGGTTGGGCGCGGAGACCCAGTACTTC
CASSLGLGAETQYF
>TRBD1|TRBJ1-1|TRBV30|few
TGTGCCTGGACTGGGGACAGGGTATTAACTGAAGCTTTCTTT
CAWTGDRVLTEAFF
>-|TRBJ1-4|TRBV27|-
TGTGCCAGCAGTTTAGCCGGGTCGCGGGCAAAACTGTTTTTT
CASSLAGSRAKLFF
>-|TRBJ2-7|TRBV27|-
TGTGCCACCGGGGGATCCCTGGGGGAGCAGTACTTC
CATGGSLGEQYF
>TRBD1|TRBJ1-1|TRBV30|-
TGTGCCTGGTACCCGGGACAGGGGGATAACACTGAAGCTTTCTTT
CAWYPGQGDNTEAFF
>-|TRBJ2-3|TRBV5-1|-
TGCGCCAGCAGCTTGAAAGGGGCCAGATTGGGCGATACGCAGTATTTT
CASSLKGARLGDTQYF
>-|TRBJ2-5|TRBV11-3|-
TGTGCCAGCAGACCCGGGACGGGAGAAGAGACCCAGTACTTC
CASRPGTGEETQYF
>-|TRBJ2-1|TRBV4-2|-
TGTGCCAGCAGCCAGCTAGGTAAAAATGAGCAGTTCTTC
CASSQLGKNEQFF
>-|TRBJ2-1|TRBV9|-
TGTGCCAGCTCAGTCCACAATGAGCAGTTCTTC
CASSVHNEQFF
>-|TRBJ1-2|TRBV7-2|-
TGTGCCAGCAGCTTAAAGGGGGTGGGCCATGGCTACACCTTC
CASSLKGVGHGYTF